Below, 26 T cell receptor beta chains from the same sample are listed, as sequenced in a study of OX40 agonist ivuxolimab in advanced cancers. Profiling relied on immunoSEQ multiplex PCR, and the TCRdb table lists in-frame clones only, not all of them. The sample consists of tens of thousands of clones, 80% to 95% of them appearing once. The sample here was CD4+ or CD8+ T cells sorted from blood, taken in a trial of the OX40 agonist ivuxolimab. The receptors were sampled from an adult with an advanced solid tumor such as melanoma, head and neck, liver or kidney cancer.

The CDR3 region is CASSVIGYEQYF. CDR3 DNA: TGTGCCAGCAGTGTAATCGGCTACGAGCAGTACTTC. The genes are TRBV2 and TRBJ2-7; the D is unclear. Trimming left V 4 bases short and J 3 bases short, with 7 bases between. Germline CDR1 is SNHLY and CDR2 is FYNNEI. The CDR3 loop spans 12 amino acids.

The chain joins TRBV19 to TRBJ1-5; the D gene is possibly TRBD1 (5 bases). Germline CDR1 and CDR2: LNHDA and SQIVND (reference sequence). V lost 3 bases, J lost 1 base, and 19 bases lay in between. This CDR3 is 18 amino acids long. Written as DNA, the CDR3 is TGTGCCAGTAGTATGGGGGGAGGAAGGGCTATGAGCAATCAGCCCCAGCATTTT. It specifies CASSMGGGRAMSNQPQHF.

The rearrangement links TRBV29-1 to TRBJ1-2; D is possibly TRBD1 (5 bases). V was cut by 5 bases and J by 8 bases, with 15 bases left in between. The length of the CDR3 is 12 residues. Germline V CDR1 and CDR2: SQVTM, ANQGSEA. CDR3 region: CSVTSGRGGYTF. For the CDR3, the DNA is TGCAGCGTTACCTCGGGACGCGGAGGCTACACCTTC.

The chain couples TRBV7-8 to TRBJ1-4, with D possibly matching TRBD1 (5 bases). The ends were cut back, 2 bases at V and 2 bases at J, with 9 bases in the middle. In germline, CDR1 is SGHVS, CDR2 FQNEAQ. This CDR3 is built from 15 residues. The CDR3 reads CASSLQGATNEKLFF. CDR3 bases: TGTGCCAGCAGCTTACAGGGAGCCACTAATGAAAAACTGTTTTTT.

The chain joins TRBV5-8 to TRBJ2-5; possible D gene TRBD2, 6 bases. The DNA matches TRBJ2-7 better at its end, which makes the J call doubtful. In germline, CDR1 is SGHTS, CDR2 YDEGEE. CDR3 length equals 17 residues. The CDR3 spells CASSLGGRAGSSYEQYF. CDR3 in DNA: TGTGCCAGCAGCTTGGGGGGCAGGGCGGGGAGCTCCTACGAGCAGTACTTC.

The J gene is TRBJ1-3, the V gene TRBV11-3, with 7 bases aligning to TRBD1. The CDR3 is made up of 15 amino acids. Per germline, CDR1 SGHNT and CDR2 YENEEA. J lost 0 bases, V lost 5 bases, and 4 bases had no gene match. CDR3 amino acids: CASSRQGLSGNTIYF. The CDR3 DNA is TGTGCCAGCAGCCGACAGGGCCTCTCTGGAAACACCATATATTTT. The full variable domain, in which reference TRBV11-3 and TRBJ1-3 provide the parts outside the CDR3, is EAGVVQSPRYKIIEKKQPVAFWCNPISGHNTLYWYLQNLGQGPELLIRYENEEAVDDSQLPKDRFSAERLKGVDSTLKIQPAELGDSAVYLCASSRQGLSGNTIYFGEGSWLTVV.

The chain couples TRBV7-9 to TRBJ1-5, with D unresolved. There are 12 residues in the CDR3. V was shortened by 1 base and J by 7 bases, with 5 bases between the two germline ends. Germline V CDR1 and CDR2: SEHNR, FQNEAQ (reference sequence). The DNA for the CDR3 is TGTGCCAGCAGCTTAGGAGAACAGCCCCAGCATTTT. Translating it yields CASSLGEQPQHF.

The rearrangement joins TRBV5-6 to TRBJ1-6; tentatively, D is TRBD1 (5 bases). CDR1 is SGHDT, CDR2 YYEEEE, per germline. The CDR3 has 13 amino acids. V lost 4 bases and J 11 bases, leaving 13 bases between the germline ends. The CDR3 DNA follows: TGTGCCAGCAGCAACACCGGGACGCCACCCCTCCACTTT. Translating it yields CASSNTGTPPLHF. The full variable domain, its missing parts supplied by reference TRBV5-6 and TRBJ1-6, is DAGVTQSPTHLIKTRGQQVTLRCSPKSGHDTVSWYQQALGQGPQFIFQYYEEEERQRGNFPDRFSGHQFPNYSSELNVNALLLGDSALYLCASSNTGTPPLHFGNGTRLTVT.

CDR3 sequence: CASSLGQGLYGYTF. The CDR3 coding sequence is TGTGCCAGCAGCTTAGGGCAGGGACTCTATGGCTACACCTTC. The genes are TRBV11-3 and TRBJ1-2; tentatively, D is TRBD1 (5 bases). Between the trimmed V and J ends, which lost 1 base and 4 bases, there was a span of 10 bases. Germline CDR1 SGHNT, CDR2 YENEEA. The CDR3 is 14 residues long.

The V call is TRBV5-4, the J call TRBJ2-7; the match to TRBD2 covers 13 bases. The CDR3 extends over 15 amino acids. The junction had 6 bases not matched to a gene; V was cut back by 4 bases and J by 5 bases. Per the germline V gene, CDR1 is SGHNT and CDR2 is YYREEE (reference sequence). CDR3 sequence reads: CASSSGLAGVNEQYF. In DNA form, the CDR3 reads TGTGCCAGCAGCAGCGGACTAGCGGGAGTTAACGAGCAGTACTTC.

The CDR3, as DNA: TGTGCCAGTAGTATACAGGTGGGAAACACTGAAGCTTTCTTT. This gives the protein CASSIQVGNTEAFF. The chain carries TRBV19 and TRBJ1-1, with no clear D. This CDR3 has 14 residues. V lost 2 bases and J lost 2, with 9 bases in between. From germline, CDR1 is LNHDA and CDR2 SQIVND (reference sequence).

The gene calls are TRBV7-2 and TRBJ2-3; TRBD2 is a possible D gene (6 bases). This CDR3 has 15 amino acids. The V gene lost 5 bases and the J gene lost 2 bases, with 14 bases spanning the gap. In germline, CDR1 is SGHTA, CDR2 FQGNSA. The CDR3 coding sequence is TGTGCCAGCAGCCCGTGGGGACTCAACACAGATACGCAGTATTTT. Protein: CASSPWGLNTDTQYF.

In nucleotides, the CDR3 is TGTGCCAGCAGTTTGGGGGTGGGGGAGCAGTACTTC. Translation: CASSLGVGEQYF. The genes are TRBV28 and TRBJ2-7, with D perhaps TRBD1 or TRBD2 (5 bases each). V lost 3 bases and J 7 bases, leaving 10 bases between the germline ends. Germline assignment: CDR1 MDHEN and CDR2 SYDVKM. CDR3 length: 12 amino acids.

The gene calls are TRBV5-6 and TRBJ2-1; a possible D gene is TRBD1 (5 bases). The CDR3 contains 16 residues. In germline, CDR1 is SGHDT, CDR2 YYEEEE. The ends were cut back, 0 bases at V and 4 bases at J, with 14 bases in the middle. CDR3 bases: TGTGCCAGCAGCTTGGGACAGTTCGGCACGTACAATGAGCAGTTCTTC. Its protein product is CASSLGQFGTYNEQFF.

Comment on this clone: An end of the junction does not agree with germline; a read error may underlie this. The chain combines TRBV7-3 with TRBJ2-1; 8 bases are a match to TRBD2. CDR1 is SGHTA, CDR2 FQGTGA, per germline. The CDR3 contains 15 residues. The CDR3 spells CASRRGGLIYDEQFF. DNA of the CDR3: TGTGCCAGCAGACGGGGGGGACTAATCTACGATGAGCAGTTCTTC.

This CDR3 is CASSPQGTDSYEQYF. The CDR3 nucleotides are TGTGCCAGCAGTCCCCAAGGGACAGACTCCTACGAGCAGTACTTC. This chain connects TRBV28 to TRBJ2-7, with TRBD1 identical over 7 bases. J was trimmed by 0 bases and V by 5 bases; bases with no gene match: 7. This CDR3 is 15 amino acids long. CDR1 and CDR2 from the germline V gene are MDHEN and SYDVKM.

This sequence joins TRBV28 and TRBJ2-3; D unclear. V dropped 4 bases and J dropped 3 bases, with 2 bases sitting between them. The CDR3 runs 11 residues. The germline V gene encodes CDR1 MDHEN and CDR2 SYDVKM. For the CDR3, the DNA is TGTGCCAGCAGTTATACAGATACGCAGTATTTT. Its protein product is CASSYTDTQYF.

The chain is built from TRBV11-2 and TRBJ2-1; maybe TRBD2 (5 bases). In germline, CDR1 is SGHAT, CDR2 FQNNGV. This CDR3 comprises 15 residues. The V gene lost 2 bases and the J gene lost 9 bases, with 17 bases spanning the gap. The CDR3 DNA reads TGTGCCAGCAGCTTACGGTACCTAGCAGGTGGTGAGCAGTTCTTC. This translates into CASSLRYLAGGEQFF.

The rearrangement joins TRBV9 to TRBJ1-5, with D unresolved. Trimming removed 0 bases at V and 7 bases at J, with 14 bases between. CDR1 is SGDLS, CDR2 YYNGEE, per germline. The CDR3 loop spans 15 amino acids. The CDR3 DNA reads TGTGCCAGCAGCGTAGAGGGAGGGCTAAAGCAGCCCCAGCATTTT. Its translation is CASSVEGGLKQPQHF.

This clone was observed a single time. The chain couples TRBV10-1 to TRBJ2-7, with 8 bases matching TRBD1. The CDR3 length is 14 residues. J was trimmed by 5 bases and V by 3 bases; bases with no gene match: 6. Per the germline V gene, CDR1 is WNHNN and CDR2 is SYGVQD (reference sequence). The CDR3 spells CASSDGQGANEQYF. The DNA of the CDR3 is TGCGCCAGCAGTGATGGGCAGGGGGCCAACGAGCAGTACTTC.

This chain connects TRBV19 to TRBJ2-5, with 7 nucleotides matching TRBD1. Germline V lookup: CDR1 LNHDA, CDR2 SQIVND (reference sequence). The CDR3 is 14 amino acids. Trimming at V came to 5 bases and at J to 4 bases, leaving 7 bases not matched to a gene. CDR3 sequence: CASSPTGWIETQYF. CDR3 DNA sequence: TGTGCCAGTAGTCCGACAGGGTGGATAGAGACCCAGTACTTC. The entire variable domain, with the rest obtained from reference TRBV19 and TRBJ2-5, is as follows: DGGITQSPKYLFRKEGQNVTLSCEQNLNHDAMYWYRQDPGQGLRLIYYSQIVNDFQKGDIAEGYSVSREKKESFPLTVTSAQKNPTAFYLCASSPTGWIETQYFGPGTRLLVL.

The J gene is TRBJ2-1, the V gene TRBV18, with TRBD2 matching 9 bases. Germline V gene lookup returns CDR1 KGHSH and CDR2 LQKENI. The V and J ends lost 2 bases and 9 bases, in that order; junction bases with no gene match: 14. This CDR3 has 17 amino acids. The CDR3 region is CASSPAGGAGGPGEQFF. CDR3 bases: TGTGCCAGCTCACCAGCCGGGGGCGCGGGAGGGCCGGGTGAGCAGTTCTTC.

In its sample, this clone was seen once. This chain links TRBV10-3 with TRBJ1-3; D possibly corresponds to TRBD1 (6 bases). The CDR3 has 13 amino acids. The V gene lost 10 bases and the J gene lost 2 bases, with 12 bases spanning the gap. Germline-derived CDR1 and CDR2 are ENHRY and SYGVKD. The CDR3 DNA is TGTGCCACCCGGGGGGGCCCTGGAAACACCATATATTTT. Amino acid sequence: CATRGGPGNTIYF.

CDR3 in DNA: TGTGCCAGCAGTCTCGTTAGCGGGAGGACCCACAATGAGCAGTTCTTC. Its translation is CASSLVSGRTHNEQFF. The chain is built from TRBV28 and TRBJ2-1; 10 positions match TRBD2. This CDR3 is built from 16 residues. The junction had 9 bases not matched to a gene; V was cut back by 5 bases and J by 5 bases. Germline assignment: CDR1 MDHEN and CDR2 SYDVKM.

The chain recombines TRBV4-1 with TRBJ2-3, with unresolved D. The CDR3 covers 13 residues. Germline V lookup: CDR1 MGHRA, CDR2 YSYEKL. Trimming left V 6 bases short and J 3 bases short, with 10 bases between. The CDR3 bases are TGCGCCAGCAGTCAGACCGCTACAGATACGCAGTATTTT. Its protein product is CASSQTATDTQYF.

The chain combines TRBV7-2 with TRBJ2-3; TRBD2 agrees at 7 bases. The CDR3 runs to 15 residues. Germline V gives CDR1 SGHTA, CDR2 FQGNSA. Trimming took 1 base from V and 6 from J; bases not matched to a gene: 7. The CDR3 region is CASSLDGGSIDTQYF. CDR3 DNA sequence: TGTGCCAGCAGCTTAGACGGCGGGAGTATCGATACGCAGTATTTT.